This note documents a single TCR beta chain sequence. Its matching antigen is unknown. Healthy adults negative for HIV, lacking recent acute infections or vaccinations, served as donors. Subsets obtained from CD4+ cells comprised CD45RA+ naive and CD45RA-negative memory cells. Measured with immunoSEQ multiplex PCR; TCRdb has only the in-frame clones, and not every one. The table shows approximately 720,000 clones, with more than 70% occurring only once. The data derive from a study of shared clonotypes between healthy human individuals. Study-wide context: A donor's plate count was three for CD4 naive and three for CD4 memory; CD8 naive had two and CD8 memory one.

Per the germline V gene, CDR1 is MNHEY and CDR2 is SVGAGI. The CDR3 spans 15 residues. The ends lost 7 bases at V and 4 bases at J; junction bases unmatched: 10. General observations from the study: Sorted-subset samples were not fully sequenced, rarefaction indicated.

Source material: memory CD4+ T cells sorted from blood. Noted subset: CD45RA-negative fraction. The sequence came from a woman aged 30 to 39 in good health. V and J are TRBV6-5 and TRBJ2-1, with 7 positions matching TRBD1. The DNA for the CDR3 is TGTGCCAGCACCGTCGGGACAGCTTATTACAATGAGCAGTTCTTC. Protein product: CASTVGTAYYNEQFF.